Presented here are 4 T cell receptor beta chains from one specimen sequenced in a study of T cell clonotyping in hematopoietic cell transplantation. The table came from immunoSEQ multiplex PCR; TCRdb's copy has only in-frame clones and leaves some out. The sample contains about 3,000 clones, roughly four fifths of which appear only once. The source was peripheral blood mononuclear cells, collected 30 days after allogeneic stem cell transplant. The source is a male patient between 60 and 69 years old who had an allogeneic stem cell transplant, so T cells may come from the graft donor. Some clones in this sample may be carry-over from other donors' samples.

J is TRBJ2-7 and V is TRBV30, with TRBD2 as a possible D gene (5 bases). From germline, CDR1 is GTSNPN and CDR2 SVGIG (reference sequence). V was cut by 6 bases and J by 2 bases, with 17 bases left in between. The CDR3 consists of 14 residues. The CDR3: CACRTFAPTYEQYF. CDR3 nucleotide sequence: TGTGCCTGCCGGACTTTTGCTCCTACCTACGAGCAGTACTTC.

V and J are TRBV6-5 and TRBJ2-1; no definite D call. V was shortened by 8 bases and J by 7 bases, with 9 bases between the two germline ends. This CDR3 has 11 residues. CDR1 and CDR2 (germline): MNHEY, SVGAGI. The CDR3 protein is CASYQMNEQFF. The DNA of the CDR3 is TGTGCCAGCTACCAGATGAATGAGCAGTTCTTC.

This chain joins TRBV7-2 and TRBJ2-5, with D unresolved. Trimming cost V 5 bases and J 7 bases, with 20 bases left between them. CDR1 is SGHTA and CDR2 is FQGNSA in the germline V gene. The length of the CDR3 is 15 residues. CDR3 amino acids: CASSNRATSSMTQYF. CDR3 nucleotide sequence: TGTGCCAGCAGCAATCGAGCGACCTCGTCGATGACCCAGTACTTC.

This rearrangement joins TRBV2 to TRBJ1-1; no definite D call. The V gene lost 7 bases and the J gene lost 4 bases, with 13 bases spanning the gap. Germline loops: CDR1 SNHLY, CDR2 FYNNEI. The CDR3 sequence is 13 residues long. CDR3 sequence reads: CASKESRATEAFF. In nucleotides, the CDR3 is TGTGCCAGCAAAGAGAGCCGGGCCACTGAAGCTTTCTTT.